The source of this T cell receptor (beta chain) is a study of T-cell memory formation after mild COVID-19. TCRdb reprocessed the 5' RACE reads via MiXCR and lists one record per CDR3 protein. Among about 560,000 distinct CDR3 sequences, roughly 17% were seen once, and the ten largest hold about 11%. CDR3 size: 14 residues. J lost 2 bases, V lost 7 bases, and 5 bases had no gene match. CDR1 and CDR2 from the germline V gene are SGHTA and FQGNSA. Study-wide findings and caveats: The study detected some responding clones in pre-infection memory, suggesting cross-reactive memory joined.

Worth noting for this clonotype: Its antigen is not known.

This chain joins TRBV7-2 and TRBJ2-7; the match to TRBD1 covers 10 bases. This receptor was identified in an adult woman who had mild COVID-19 (a few samples of this study predate the infection). Cell type and time point are not known. Sample: PBMCs or a T cell subset sorted from them (not recorded which). CDR3 nucleotides: TGTGCCAGCACCCTTGACAGGGGGCCCTACGAGCAGTACTTC. Its protein product is CASTLDRGPYEQYF. Full variable domain (rest looked up from reference TRBV7-2 and TRBJ2-7): GAGVSQSPSNKVTEKGKDVELRCDPISGHTALYWYRQSLGQGLEFLIYFQGNSAPDKSGLPSDRFSAERTGGSVSTLTIQRTQQEDSAVYLCASTLDRGPYEQYFGPGTRLTVT.